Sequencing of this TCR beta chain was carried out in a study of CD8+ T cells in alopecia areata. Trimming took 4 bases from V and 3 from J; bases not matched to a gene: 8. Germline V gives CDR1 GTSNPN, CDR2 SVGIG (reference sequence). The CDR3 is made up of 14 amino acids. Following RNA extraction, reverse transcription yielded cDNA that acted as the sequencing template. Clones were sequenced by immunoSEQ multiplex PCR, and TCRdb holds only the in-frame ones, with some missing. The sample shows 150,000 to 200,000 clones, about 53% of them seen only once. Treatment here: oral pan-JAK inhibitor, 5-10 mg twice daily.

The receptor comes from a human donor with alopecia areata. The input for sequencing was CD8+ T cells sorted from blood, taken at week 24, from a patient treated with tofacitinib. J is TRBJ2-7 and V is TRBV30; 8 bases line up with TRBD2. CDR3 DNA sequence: TGTGCCTGGACCTCCGGGACTAGTATCTACGAGCAGTACTTC. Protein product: CAWTSGTSIYEQYF. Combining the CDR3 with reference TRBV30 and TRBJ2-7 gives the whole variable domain SQTIHQWPATLVQPVGSPLSLECTVEGTSNPNLYWYRQAAGRGLQLLFYSVGIGQISSEVPQNLSASRPQDRQFILSSKKLLLSDSGFYLCAWTSGTSIYEQYFGPGTRLTVT.